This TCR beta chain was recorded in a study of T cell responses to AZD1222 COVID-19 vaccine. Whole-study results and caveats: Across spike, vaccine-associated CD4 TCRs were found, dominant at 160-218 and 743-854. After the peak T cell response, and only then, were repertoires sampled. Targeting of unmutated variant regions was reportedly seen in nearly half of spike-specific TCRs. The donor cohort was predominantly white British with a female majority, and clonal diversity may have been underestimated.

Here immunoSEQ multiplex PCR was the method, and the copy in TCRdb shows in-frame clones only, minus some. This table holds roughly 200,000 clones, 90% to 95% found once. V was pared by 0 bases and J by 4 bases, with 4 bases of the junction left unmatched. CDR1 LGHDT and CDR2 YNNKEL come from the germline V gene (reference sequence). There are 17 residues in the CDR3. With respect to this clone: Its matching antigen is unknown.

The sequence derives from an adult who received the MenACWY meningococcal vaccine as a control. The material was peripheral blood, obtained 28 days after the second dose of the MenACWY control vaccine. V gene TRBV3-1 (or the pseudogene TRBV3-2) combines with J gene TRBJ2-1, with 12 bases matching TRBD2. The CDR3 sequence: CASSQEGLAGAYNEQFF. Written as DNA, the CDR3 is TGTGCCAGCAGCCAAGAGGGACTAGCGGGCGCTTACAATGAGCAGTTCTTC.